The 29 T cell receptor beta chains below were found in one sample sequenced in a study of blood T cell repertoires in COVID-19. The method was immunoSEQ multiplex PCR; TCRdb's version includes in-frame clones alone and lacks a portion of them. The sample contains around 250,000 clones, about 84% of which appear only once. Sequencing input: PBMCs or T cells enriched from blood (not recorded which). The receptors shown here come from a woman in her forties or fifties who had recovered from COVID-19.

The chain couples TRBV7-3 to TRBJ1-6; D is unresolved. The CDR3 is 13 residues long. Deletions cut 5 bases from V and 6 bases from J, with 8 bases between. The germline CDR1 and CDR2 sequences are SGHTA and FQGTGA. The CDR3 loop reads CASSPAPNSPLHF. In DNA, the CDR3 is TGTGCCAGCAGCCCAGCGCCTAATTCACCCCTCCACTTT.

This chain uses TRBV5-4 with TRBJ2-1; TRBD2 aligns across 8 bases. Germline trimming cut 0 bases from V and 2 bases from J; bases unmatched to any gene: 4. This CDR3 comprises 16 residues. Germline V gene lookup returns CDR1 SGHNT and CDR2 YYREEE (reference sequence). CDR3 protein: CASSLGGREAYNEQFF. DNA for the CDR3: TGTGCCAGCAGCTTGGGGGGGCGGGAGGCCTACAATGAGCAGTTCTTC.

This chain connects TRBV4-3 to TRBJ2-1, with 9 bases fitting TRBD2. Germline V gene data show CDR1 as LGHNA and CDR2 as YSLEER. After removal of 2 bases from V and 6 bases from J, the junction contained 5 bases not matched to a gene. CDR3 size: 15 residues. The CDR3 is CASSQRGAGGNEQFF. In DNA form, the CDR3 reads TGCGCCAGCAGCCAACGTGGAGCGGGGGGCAATGAGCAGTTCTTC.

This chain links TRBV7-2 with TRBJ2-1, with 10 bases that match TRBD2. The CDR3 runs 16 residues. V lost 1 base to trimming and J lost 7 bases; unmatched junction nucleotides: 7. CDR1 is SGHTA and CDR2 is FQGNSA in the germline V gene. Here the CDR3 DNA reads TGTGCCAGCAGCTTAGTTACCAGCGGGGGGGGAAATGAGCAGTTCTTC. Its protein is CASSLVTSGGGNEQFF.

The chain joins TRBV7-2 to TRBJ1-1; the D gene is possibly TRBD1 (5 bases). The ends were cut back, 5 bases at V and 8 bases at J, with 18 bases in the middle. CDR1 and CDR2 from the germline V gene are SGHTA and FQGNSA. The CDR3 has 14 residues. The CDR3 loop reads CASSRRQNEPEAFF. As DNA, the CDR3 is TGTGCCAGCAGCCGTCGACAGAACGAGCCAGAAGCTTTCTTT.

This clone was counted a few times. This sequence joins TRBV5-6 and TRBJ1-2, with D hard to call. Deletions cut 4 bases from V and 8 bases from J, with 12 bases between. Germline V gene sequence: CDR1 SGHDT, CDR2 YYEEEE. This CDR3 is 12 amino acids long. For the CDR3, the DNA is TGTGCCAGCAGCGGCCTCATGCCCGGCTACACCTTC. It yields the protein CASSGLMPGYTF.

The genes are TRBV5-4 and TRBJ2-1, with TRBD2 identical over 8 bases. V gave up 4 bases and J gave up 5 bases; unmatched junction bases: 8. From germline, CDR1 is SGHNT and CDR2 YYREEE (reference sequence). The CDR3 extends over 15 amino acids. The CDR3 DNA is TGTGCCAGCAGCAGAGCGGGAGATCTCGACAATGAGCAGTTCTTC. Residues: CASSRAGDLDNEQFF.

The sample holds a few counts of this clone. V is TRBV4-3 and J is TRBJ2-5; D is undetermined. With 2 bases removed from V and 5 bases from J, the gap between germline ends came to 12 bases. The CDR3 length is 14 residues. Germline V lookup: CDR1 LGHNA, CDR2 YSLEER. The CDR3 loop reads CASSQRIGPETQYF. Here the CDR3 DNA reads TGCGCCAGCAGCCAACGTATTGGCCCGGAGACCCAGTACTTC.

The genes are TRBV27 and TRBJ2-7; tentative D call: TRBD1 (6 bases). This CDR3 comprises 15 residues. Germline values: CDR1 MNHEY, CDR2 SMNVEV (reference sequence). V was cut by 0 bases and J by 2 bases, with 11 bases left in between. The CDR3 sequence is CASSLSGWTAYEQYF. CDR3 bases: TGTGCCAGCAGTTTATCCGGTTGGACAGCCTACGAGCAGTACTTC.

The chain uses TRBV7-8 and TRBJ2-7, with D tentatively TRBD1 (6 bases). Trimming took off 5 bases at V and 3 bases at J, with 17 bases between the two ends. This CDR3 region has 15 residues. Germline V lookup: CDR1 SGHVS, CDR2 FQNEAQ. The CDR3: CASSRPLGAGYEQYF. The CDR3 nucleotides are TGTGCCAGCAGCCGTCCCTTGGGGGCGGGCTACGAGCAGTACTTC. Complete variable domain (other parts from reference TRBV7-8 and TRBJ2-7): GAGVSQSPRYKVAKRGQDVALRCDPISGHVSLFWYQQALGQGPEFLTYFQNEAQLDKSGLPSDRFFAERPEGSVSTLKIQRTQQEDSAVYLCASSRPLGAGYEQYFGPGTRLTVT.

This clone was found a few times. The chain joins TRBV11-3 to TRBJ2-3; no clear D gene. The V gene lost 2 bases and the J gene lost 4 bases, with 10 bases spanning the gap. This CDR3 is 14 amino acids long. The germline gives CDR1 SGHNT, CDR2 YENEEA. CDR3 region: CASSLKPSADTQYF. The CDR3 DNA reads as TGTGCCAGCAGCTTAAAACCTTCGGCAGATACGCAGTATTTT.

This rearrangement joins TRBV30 to TRBJ1-2; D perhaps matches TRBD1 (5 bases). Germline CDR1 and CDR2: GTSNPN and SVGIG (reference sequence). With 5 bases removed from V and 5 bases from J, the gap between germline ends came to 15 bases. The CDR3 covers 13 residues. CDR3 nucleotide sequence: TGTGCCTGGGCCGGGGGGTTTGGTTATGGCTACACCTTC. This translates into CAWAGGFGYGYTF.

The chain has TRBV24-1 and TRBJ2-2; TRBD1 aligns across 9 bases. The junction had 6 bases not matched to a gene; V was cut back by 6 bases and J by 5 bases. Germline loops: CDR1 KGHDR, CDR2 SFDVKD. This CDR3 has 15 residues. The CDR3 reads CATSQGQGFTGELFF. The CDR3 region has the DNA TGTGCCACCAGTCAAGGACAGGGGTTTACCGGGGAGCTGTTTTTT.

The chain links TRBV7-2 to TRBJ2-7; 9 bases align to TRBD2. V was pared by 2 bases and J by 2 bases, with 13 bases of the junction left unmatched. This CDR3 comprises 18 residues. CDR1 is SGHTA, CDR2 FQGNSA, per germline. The CDR3 reads CASSLMASGTPRPYEQYF. The CDR3 DNA follows: TGTGCCAGCAGCTTAATGGCTAGCGGGACACCCCGACCCTACGAGCAGTACTTC.

V is TRBV27 and J is TRBJ2-1, with 15 bases matching TRBD2. CDR3 length: 18 residues. CDR1 and CDR2 from the germline V gene are MNHEY and SMNVEV (reference sequence). J was trimmed by 3 bases and V by 4 bases; bases with no gene match: 7. DNA of the CDR3: TGTGCCAGCAGTTACCGGGGGACTAGCGGGAGGAACTACAATGAGCAGTTCTTC. This codes for CASSYRGTSGRNYNEQFF.

This clone came up once. The V call is TRBV25-1, the J call TRBJ1-1; 7 nucleotides line up with TRBD1. The CDR3 covers 13 residues. The J segment lost 5 bases and the V segment lost 7 bases, leaving 7 bases of the junction unmatched. Germline lookup yields CDR1 MGHDK and CDR2 SYGVNS. DNA for the CDR3: TGTGCCAGCACCTCAGGGGGGAGAACTGAAGCTTTCTTT. Its translation is CASTSGGRTEAFF.

This chain joins TRBV6-2 or TRBV6-3 and TRBJ1-5; TRBD1 matches at 9 bases. Per germline, CDR1 MNHEY and CDR2 SVGEGT. V dropped 6 bases and J dropped 5; count of bases not matched to a gene: 8. This CDR3 has 15 residues. The DNA for the CDR3 is TGTGCCAGCAGCATTGACAGGGGGATTCATCAGCCCCAGCATTTT. This gives the protein CASSIDRGIHQPQHF.

The chain joins TRBV9 to TRBJ2-5; the D gene is possibly TRBD2 (5 bases). V was pared by 0 bases and J by 3 bases, with 6 bases between. This CDR3 has 13 residues. CDR1 is SGDLS, CDR2 YYNGEE, per germline. CDR3 in amino acids: CASSVGAEETQYF. The CDR3 coding sequence is TGTGCCAGCAGCGTAGGAGCGGAAGAGACCCAGTACTTC.

The genes are TRBV5-1 and TRBJ1-4, with a tentative D call TRBD1 (6 bases). Germline CDR1 and CDR2: SGHRS and YFSETQ. The CDR3 spans 16 residues. The V end lost 3 bases, the J end lost 13 bases, and 25 bases lay between the germline ends. CDR3: CASSYKTGPTSGILFF. The CDR3 nucleotides are TGCGCCAGCAGCTATAAGACAGGTCCCACCTCCGGGATACTGTTTTTT.

The chain's CDR3 is CASSAQGGEQYF. In DNA, the CDR3 is TGTGCCAGTAGTGCACAGGGAGGGGAGCAGTACTTC. The chain carries TRBV19 and TRBJ2-7; the D gene is possibly TRBD2 (7 bases). Germline values: CDR1 LNHDA, CDR2 SQIVND (reference sequence). The CDR3 is 12 amino acids. V was clipped by 5 bases and J by 7 bases, with 12 bases between them.

The chain carries TRBV14 and TRBJ1-2; 9 bases agree with TRBD1. The CDR3 runs to 20 residues. Germline CDR1 reads SGHDN; CDR2 reads FVKESK. V was clipped by 1 base and J by 3 bases; unmatched bases: 18. For the CDR3, the DNA is TGTGCCAGCAGCCAAGCGCAGAAGTTCTACAGGGGGCTGGGGTACTATGGCTACACCTTC. Protein: CASSQAQKFYRGLGYYGYTF.

The chain couples TRBV29-1 to TRBJ2-7; D is possibly TRBD2 (6 bases). Trimming cost V 4 bases and J 3 bases, with 7 bases left between them. Germline CDR1 is SQVTM and CDR2 is ANQGSEA. The CDR3 loop spans 11 amino acids. Here the CDR3 reads CSVGEVYEQYF. The CDR3 region has the DNA TGCAGCGTTGGGGAGGTCTACGAGCAGTACTTC.

This clone was seen just once. The chain joins TRBV4-3 to TRBJ1-6; D gene unclear. The CDR3 contains 18 residues. Germline CDR1 and CDR2: LGHNA and YSLEER. Between the trimmed V and J ends, which lost 1 base and 7 bases, there was a span of 20 bases. The CDR3, as DNA: TGCGCCAGCAGCCAAGTGGACTTTTTCTCAGCTAGGAATTCACCCCTCCACTTT. Residues: CASSQVDFFSARNSPLHF.

This clone is a singleton in its sample. This chain uses TRBV5-5 with TRBJ1-6; a weak D match, TRBD1 (6 bases). V was clipped by 1 base and J by 6 bases, with 17 bases between them. The CDR3 consists of 17 residues. The germline V gene encodes CDR1 SGHKS and CDR2 YYEKEE (reference sequence). The CDR3 DNA follows: TGTGCCAGCAGCTTGAGGACAGTTCTCTTCCTTAATTCACCCCTCCACTTT. Translating it yields CASSLRTVLFLNSPLHF.

This rearrangement joins TRBV10-3 to TRBJ2-2, with D maybe TRBD2 (5 bases). Germline V gene data show CDR1 as ENHRY and CDR2 as SYGVKD. The CDR3 runs 15 residues. The ends were cut back, 2 bases at V and 1 base at J, with 8 bases in the middle. CDR3: CAISEVAGNTGELFF. The DNA for the CDR3 is TGTGCCATCAGTGAGGTGGCGGGGAACACCGGGGAGCTGTTTTTT.

The chain has TRBV27 and TRBJ1-6; D remains unclear. There are 16 residues in the CDR3. V dropped 1 base and J dropped 0 bases, with 7 bases sitting between them. CDR1 and CDR2 (germline): MNHEY, SMNVEV (reference sequence). The CDR3 loop is CASSLYPSSYNSPLHF. CDR3 coding DNA: TGTGCCAGCAGTTTATACCCCAGCTCCTATAATTCACCCCTCCACTTT.

This sequence joins TRBV10-3 and TRBJ1-5; 7 nucleotides agree with TRBD1. J was trimmed by 1 base and V by 6 bases; bases with no gene match: 3. The V gene's germline CDR1 is ENHRY and CDR2 SYGVKD. This CDR3 contains 14 residues. In DNA, the CDR3 is TGTGCCATCAGGAGACAGGGAAGCAATCAGCCCCAGCATTTT. Its translation: CAIRRQGSNQPQHF.

The rearrangement links TRBV11-2 to TRBJ1-1; 7 nucleotides agree with TRBD1. This CDR3 comprises 14 residues. From germline, CDR1 is SGHAT and CDR2 FQNNGV. V shed 5 bases, J shed 4 bases, and the junction held 7 bases outside the gene matches. The CDR3 protein is CASSKETGITEAFF. The DNA of the CDR3 is TGTGCCAGCAGCAAGGAGACAGGGATCACTGAAGCTTTCTTT.

The chain has TRBV19 and TRBJ1-2; D remains unclear. This CDR3 is built from 13 residues. CDR1 and CDR2 from the germline V gene are LNHDA and SQIVND (reference sequence). Trimming removed 5 bases from V and 7 bases from J, with 14 bases in between. Here the CDR3 DNA reads TGTGCCAGTAGTTTCCTTCAATCGCGTGGCTACACCTTC. It specifies CASSFLQSRGYTF. Complete variable domain (other parts from reference TRBV19 and TRBJ1-2): DGGITQSPKYLFRKEGQNVTLSCEQNLNHDAMYWYRQDPGQGLRLIYYSQIVNDFQKGDIAEGYSVSREKKESFPLTVTSAQKNPTAFYLCASSFLQSRGYTFGSGTRLTVV.